This entry lists 28 T cell receptor beta chains sequenced from one sample in a study of Ad26.COV2.S vaccination and SARS-CoV-2 variants. Sequencing was performed with immunoSEQ multiplex PCR; in TCRdb, only in-frame clones are kept and a portion is missing. Here the sample spans about 400,000 clones, around 82% being singletons. Treatment in this sample: 15 to 20 received Ad26.COV2.S at low or high dose, single or two shots; a few received placebo; per-sample allocation not given. Sample collection was performed on day 63 after the first vaccine or placebo injection. Sequenced here: peripheral blood, sampled in a trial of Ad26.COV2.S vaccine versus placebo. The receptors here all came from a person aged 18-65 years who received the Ad26.COV2.S COVID-19 vaccine or a placebo.

The chain has TRBV7-3 and TRBJ2-2; D remains unclear. Germline assignment: CDR1 SGHTA and CDR2 FQGTGA. Trimming removed 1 base from V and 6 bases from J, with 9 bases in between. The CDR3 is 14 amino acids. CDR3 bases: TGTGCCAGCAGCTTAATAGCAGGCCCCGGGGAGCTGTTTTTT. It translates to CASSLIAGPGELFF.

V usage is TRBV5-1 and J usage is TRBJ2-3; D may be TRBD1 or TRBD2 (5 bases each). From germline, CDR1 is SGHRS and CDR2 YFSETQ. This CDR3 has 15 amino acids. The ends were cut back, 0 bases at V and 4 bases at J, with 12 bases in the middle. The CDR3 DNA reads as TGCGCCAGCAGCTTGGTTGGCCCGGGGCCAGATACGCAGTATTTT. Encoded protein: CASSLVGPGPDTQYF.

The V gene is TRBV5-1, the J gene TRBJ1-1, with a possible D match to TRBD1 (6 bases). The CDR3 runs to 13 residues. V was shortened by 2 bases and J by 5 bases, with 10 bases between the two germline ends. Germline V lookup: CDR1 SGHRS, CDR2 YFSETQ. CDR3 residues: CASSFYRETEAFF. The DNA of the CDR3 is TGCGCCAGCAGCTTTTACAGGGAAACTGAAGCTTTCTTT.

The CDR3 here is CASSYLGGHAGDEQFF. CDR3 bases: TGCGCCAGCAGCTACCTTGGCGGCCACGCCGGGGATGAGCAGTTCTTC. The chain joins TRBV5-1 to TRBJ2-1; maybe TRBD2 (5 bases). V lost 3 bases to trimming and J lost 8 bases, with 21 bases between them. CDR1 and CDR2 from the germline V gene are SGHRS and YFSETQ. CDR3 length: 16 amino acids.

This sequence joins TRBV9 and TRBJ2-5; TRBD2 agrees at 7 bases. V shed 0 bases and J 5 bases; nucleotides not matched to a gene: 7. Germline CDR1 reads SGDLS; CDR2 reads YYNGEE. The CDR3 consists of 15 residues. CDR3 coding DNA: TGTGCCAGCAGCGTAGGGGACTACCCCTTGGAGACCCAGTACTTC. Protein: CASSVGDYPLETQYF.

This sequence joins TRBV15 and TRBJ1-4; 7 bases map to TRBD1. The CDR3 is 16 residues long. CDR1 LNHNV and CDR2 YYDKDF come from the germline V gene (reference sequence). With 3 bases clipped from V and 4 bases from J, the junction kept 8 bases outside the gene matches. The CDR3 spells CATSSAPGQINEKLFF. The CDR3 DNA reads TGTGCCACCAGCAGCGCACCGGGACAGATTAATGAAAAACTGTTTTTT.

The V and J genes are TRBV4-2 and TRBJ1-2; 8 bases align to TRBD1. Germline CDR1 is LGHNA and CDR2 is YNFKEQ. This CDR3 has 16 amino acids. J was trimmed by 5 bases and V by 0 bases; bases with no gene match: 8. The CDR3 loop is CASSQEWRQGPYGYTF. CDR3 DNA: TGTGCCAGCAGCCAAGAATGGAGACAGGGGCCTTATGGCTACACCTTC.

The chain employs TRBV4-3 and TRBJ2-5, with D possibly TRBD2 on 6 matching bases. V shed 2 bases and J shed 2 bases, with 15 bases lying between them. Germline CDR1 LGHNA, CDR2 YSLEER. This CDR3 contains 16 residues. This CDR3 is CASSQQSRDFQETQYF. In DNA form, the CDR3 reads TGCGCCAGCAGCCAACAATCCCGGGACTTTCAAGAGACCCAGTACTTC.

The chain links TRBV7-9 to TRBJ1-6; D possibly corresponds to TRBD1 (6 bases). Germline CDR1 reads SEHNR; CDR2 reads FQNEAQ (reference sequence). This CDR3 region has 14 residues. The V end was cut by 1 base, the J end by 7 bases, with 8 bases between. CDR3 nucleotides: TGTGCCAGCAGCTTAGAGCAGGGGAATTCACCCCTCCACTTT. Its protein product is CASSLEQGNSPLHF. Combining the CDR3 with reference TRBV7-9 and TRBJ1-6 gives the whole variable domain DTGVSQNPRHKITKRGQNVTFRCDPISEHNRLYWYRQTLGQGPEFLTYFQNEAQLEKSRLLSDRFSAERPKGSFSTLEIQRTEQGDSAMYLCASSLEQGNSPLHFGNGTRLTVT.

This clone appeared once. The chain is built from TRBV6-5 and TRBJ1-2; D may be TRBD1 (5 bases). Looked up from germline, CDR1 is MNHEY and CDR2 is SVGAGI. Deletions cut 4 bases from V and 3 bases from J, with 12 bases between. The CDR3 extends over 14 amino acids. The CDR3 DNA follows: TGTGCCAGCAGTTCCTGGGGGGATGACTATGGCTACACCTTC. Amino acid sequence: CASSSWGDDYGYTF.

The J gene is TRBJ1-2, the V gene TRBV13, with 12 nucleotides matching TRBD1. The CDR3 spans 18 residues. Germline lookup yields CDR1 PRHDT and CDR2 FYEKMQ (reference sequence). The V segment lost 5 bases and the J segment 3 bases; nucleotides outside the gene matches: 13. CDR3 DNA: TGTGCCAGCAGCACAGCCGGGACAGGGGGCTTTGATGACTATGGCTACACCTTC. This sequence encodes CASSTAGTGGFDDYGYTF.

This chain uses TRBV4-1 with TRBJ1-4, with D unclear. CDR1 is MGHRA and CDR2 is YSYEKL in the germline V gene. V lost 4 bases and J lost 8, with 11 bases in between. This CDR3 has 13 amino acids. The CDR3 here is CASSLAPGEKLFF. Written as DNA, the CDR3 is TGCGCCAGCAGCCTCGCCCCGGGCGAAAAACTGTTTTTT.

The rearrangement uses TRBV5-6 and TRBJ2-7; D not certain. CDR1 is SGHDT and CDR2 is YYEEEE in the germline V gene. Deletions cut 5 bases from V and 5 bases from J, with 17 bases between. CDR3 length: 14 residues. The CDR3 bases are TGTGCCAGCAGTTCCACCTGGGCCATCCACGAGCAGTACTTC. Its translation is CASSSTWAIHEQYF.

V and J are TRBV14 and TRBJ2-1; TRBD2 matches at 9 bases. V shed 2 bases and J 5 bases; nucleotides not matched to a gene: 7. The CDR3 covers 16 residues. CDR1 SGHDN and CDR2 FVKESK come from the germline V gene. The CDR3 loop is CASSQLATSGNNEQFF. In DNA, the CDR3 is TGTGCCAGCAGCCAACTGGCGACTAGCGGTAACAATGAGCAGTTCTTC.

J is TRBJ2-5 and V is TRBV5-1; possible D gene TRBD1, 5 bases. This CDR3 is built from 15 residues. From germline, CDR1 is SGHRS and CDR2 YFSETQ. V was cut by 4 bases and J by 2 bases, with 15 bases left in between. The DNA of the CDR3 is TGCGCCAGCAGCCCTGGCGCAACAGGTCAAGAGACCCAGTACTTC. This translates into CASSPGATGQETQYF.

The chain uses TRBV27 and TRBJ2-3, with D perhaps TRBD1 or TRBD2 (5 bases each). The germline V and J ends were trimmed by 6 bases and 0 bases, with 10 bases remaining between them. The CDR3 is made up of 14 amino acids. Germline V CDR1 and CDR2: MNHEY, SMNVEV (reference sequence). Here the CDR3 DNA reads TGTGCCAGCAGGGGGACCTCAAGCACAGATACGCAGTATTTT. It specifies CASRGTSSTDTQYF.

This sequence joins TRBV5-1 and TRBJ2-2; perhaps TRBD2 as D (5 bases). CDR1 SGHRS and CDR2 YFSETQ come from the germline V gene. V gave up 0 bases and J gave up 5 bases, with 8 bases separating them. The CDR3 is 14 amino acids. The CDR3 region is CASSLVPGTGELFF. The CDR3 DNA follows: TGCGCCAGCAGCTTGGTTCCGGGGACCGGGGAGCTGTTTTTT.

The chain carries TRBV11-3 and TRBJ2-4; no clear D. Germline V gene lookup returns CDR1 SGHNT and CDR2 YENEEA. The V end lost 4 bases, the J end lost 9 bases, and 19 bases lay between the germline ends. This CDR3 contains 15 residues. CDR3 DNA: TGTGCCAGCAGCTACACTTACAGCGAACTACCCATTCAGTACTTC. Translating gives CASSYTYSELPIQYF.

The chain carries TRBV5-1 and TRBJ2-3; D is ambiguous. There are 15 residues in the CDR3. The V gene's germline CDR1 is SGHRS and CDR2 YFSETQ. V shed 0 bases and J shed 1 base, with 9 bases lying between them. This CDR3 is CASSLVPPGTDTQYF. Here the CDR3 DNA reads TGCGCCAGCAGCTTGGTCCCCCCTGGCACAGATACGCAGTATTTT.

This chain joins TRBV28 and TRBJ1-1, with D hard to call. The V gene lost 4 bases and the J gene lost 3 bases, with 3 bases spanning the gap. The CDR3 is made up of 11 amino acids. Germline V lookup: CDR1 MDHEN, CDR2 SYDVKM. Written as DNA, the CDR3 is TGTGCCAGCAGTTCATACACTGAAGCTTTCTTT. It codes for CASSSYTEAFF.

The rearrangement uses TRBV7-3 and TRBJ2-6, with D unresolved. The V gene's germline CDR1 is SGHTA and CDR2 FQGTGA. Trimming cost V 3 bases and J 0 bases, with 12 bases left between them. The CDR3 is made up of 17 amino acids. The CDR3 coding sequence is TGTGCCAGCAGCTTCGACAATTCTCACTCTGGGGCCAACGTCCTGACTTTC. Translating it yields CASSFDNSHSGANVLTF.

This chain connects TRBV7-9 to TRBJ2-5; no firm D call. The germline V and J ends were trimmed by 5 bases and 0 bases, with 13 bases remaining between them. Germline values: CDR1 SEHNR, CDR2 FQNEAQ (reference sequence). This CDR3 is 15 amino acids long. In DNA form, the CDR3 reads TGTGCCAGCAGCCCCCGAGGCCGGAACCAAGAGACCCAGTACTTC. Encoded protein: CASSPRGRNQETQYF.

The V call is TRBV19, the J call TRBJ1-2; D gene ambiguous. V dropped 9 bases and J dropped 1 base, with 6 bases sitting between them. The germline V gene has CDR1 LNHDA and CDR2 SQIVND (reference sequence). The CDR3 is 11 residues long. The chain's CDR3 is CASFDNYGYTF. CDR3 sequence (DNA): TGTGCCAGCTTCGATAACTATGGCTACACCTTC.

This clone was seen a handful of times. The V gene is TRBV6-2 or TRBV6-3, the J gene TRBJ2-7, with a tentative D call TRBD1 (5 bases). The CDR3 sequence is 15 residues long. Germline CDR1 reads MNHEY; CDR2 reads SVGEGT. The V and J ends lost 5 bases and 4 bases respectively, with 18 bases between them. The CDR3 loop is CASSDRRQPFYEQYF. The CDR3 coding sequence is TGTGCCAGCAGTGACAGACGGCAACCGTTTTACGAGCAGTACTTC.

The chain combines TRBV19 with TRBJ2-7; the match to TRBD1 covers 7 bases. There are 14 residues in the CDR3. Trimming cost V 3 bases and J 0 bases; bases outside gene matches: 2. Germline assignment: CDR1 LNHDA and CDR2 SQIVND (reference sequence). In DNA, the CDR3 is TGTGCCAGTAGTATGTCAGGGGGCTCCTACGAGCAGTACTTC. Protein product: CASSMSGGSYEQYF.

The rearrangement links TRBV19 to TRBJ2-3, with 7 bases aligning to TRBD2. V lost 7 bases to trimming and J lost 6 bases; unmatched junction nucleotides: 16. The CDR3 consists of 16 residues. Germline V gives CDR1 LNHDA, CDR2 SQIVND (reference sequence). In DNA, the CDR3 is TGTGCCAGTAACCACGACTGGGGCGGGGGTCAGGATACGCAGTATTTT. It specifies CASNHDWGGGQDTQYF.

V and J are TRBV7-2 and TRBJ1-1; D possibly corresponds to TRBD1 (5 bases). Germline V gene sequence: CDR1 SGHTA, CDR2 FQGNSA. V was trimmed by 1 base and J by 6 bases, leaving 12 bases between them. CDR3 size: 14 residues. The CDR3 is CASSLGGGMAEAFF. DNA for the CDR3: TGTGCCAGCAGCTTAGGGGGGGGGATGGCTGAAGCTTTCTTT.

As regards this clone: The germline gene is not matched at one end of the junction; a read error may be the cause. The rearrangement uses TRBV13 and TRBJ1-6; tentatively, D is TRBD1 (5 bases). This CDR3 has 14 residues. Looked up from germline, CDR1 is PRHDT and CDR2 is FYEKMQ (reference sequence). The CDR3 bases are TGTGCCAGCACCTTATTTGGGGCAAGATCACCCCTCCACTTT. Encoded protein: CASTLFGARSPLHF.